Listed below are T cell receptor beta chains from one sample, sequenced in a study of T cells expressing NK-cell markers. TCRdb re-called the 5' RACE reads; every CDR3 protein appears as one record, without DNA. The sample features 150,000 or so distinct CDR3 sequences, with more than 35% in its top ten. Sequences were obtained from blood T cells: a sorted CD56 or NKG2C T cell subset, CD4+ or CD8+ T cells, or bulk PBMC T cells (not recorded which). The source of these receptors is a woman in her 50s in good health. Both conserved end residues are part of each CDR3. Each record gives: V gene, J gene, CDR3 protein.

V: TRBV24-1; J: TRBJ2-7; CDR3: CATSEGSSYEQYF
V: TRBV19; J: TRBJ2-1; CDR3: CASRQGGNEQFF
V: TRBV9; J: TRBJ2-5; CDR3: CASSSSGSAGETQYF
V: TRBV25-1; J: TRBJ1-6; CDR3: CASSESLSGDALHF
V: TRBV20-1; J: TRBJ2-1; CDR3: CSARDAGLAGARNEQFF
V: TRBV6-5; J: TRBJ2-7; CDR3: CASSYFNRGEQYF
V: TRBV15; J: TRBJ2-3; CDR3: CATSRALTSGGTDTQYF
V: TRBV7-6; J: TRBJ2-1; CDR3: CASSLAVQLATNNEQFF
V: TRBV5-1; J: TRBJ2-7; CDR3: CASTLGTHYEQYF
V: TRBV12-3/TRBV12-4; J: TRBJ2-1; CDR3: CASSDTGEVEQFF
V: TRBV27; J: TRBJ2-1; CDR3: CASSVQAGSNEQFF
V: TRBV12-3/TRBV12-4; J: TRBJ1-2; CDR3: CASSLGWGQDYTF
V: TRBV7-9; J: TRBJ2-7; CDR3: CAGTPSEMAPGNGSYEQYF
V: TRBV6-5; J: TRBJ2-5; CDR3: CASTDRAGGIETQYF
V: TRBV12-3/TRBV12-4; J: TRBJ2-1; CDR3: CASSLGPRTSGSWNEQFF
V: TRBV18; J: TRBJ2-7; CDR3: CASSPRAGGPYEQYF
V: TRBV9; J: TRBJ2-1; CDR3: CASSLAQSSYNEQFF
V: TRBV11-3; J: TRBJ1-2; CDR3: CASSPRGRGIGGYTF
V: TRBV4-1; J: TRBJ1-2; CDR3: CASSLRGAQYGYTF
V: TRBV27; J: TRBJ2-2; CDR3: CASSLFEVAGTTGELFF
V: TRBV11-2; J: TRBJ1-1; CDR3: CASSSMTYEAFF
V: TRBV4-1; J: TRBJ1-2; CDR3: CASSAWDRGNYGYTF
V: TRBV12-3/TRBV12-4; J: TRBJ2-1; CDR3: CASSPGTSEQFF
V: TRBV24-1; J: TRBJ2-5; CDR3: CATSDKDIFQETQYF
V: TRBV3-1; J: TRBJ2-1; CDR3: CASSQARSVDEQFF
V: TRBV19; J: TRBJ1-6; CDR3: CASSIGSSYNSPLHF
V: TRBV20-1; J: TRBJ2-7; CDR3: CSARDQQLATSGKVEQYF
V: TRBV12-5; J: TRBJ1-5; CDR3: CASGPFGGINQPQHF
V: TRBV5-1; J: TRBJ2-3; CDR3: CASSYLADHTDTQYF
V: TRBV4-2; J: TRBJ2-2; CDR3: CASSPIVGDRELFF
V: TRBV19; J: TRBJ2-2; CDR3: CASTPEMNTGELFF